One sample yielded the 10 T cell receptor beta chains listed below, sequenced in a study of neurological immune-mediated disorders. MiXCR, applied by TCRdb to the 5' RACE reads, yields one record per CDR3 protein. The data show under 50,000 distinct CDR3 sequences, around a tenth seen once. Sequencing used CD4+ T cells from blood. The receptors originated from a woman aged 25-40 years with HTLV-1-associated myelopathy (HAM/TSP).

This clonotype was picked up many times. The chain recombines TRBV5-1 with TRBJ2-3; D may be TRBD1 (6 bases). The length of the CDR3 is 15 residues. V was pared by 5 bases and J by 0 bases, with 13 bases between. Germline values: CDR1 SGHRS, CDR2 YFSETQ. In DNA form, the CDR3 reads TGCGCCAGCAGTTTACAGGGATTGAGCACAGATACGCAGTATTTT. It specifies CASSLQGLSTDTQYF.

This clonotype was seen once. A much larger clone differs by one base, so this may be a read error. The V and J genes are TRBV5-1 and TRBJ1-4; 7 bases agree with TRBD1. This CDR3 has 15 residues. Germline CDR1 reads SGHRS; CDR2 reads YFSETQ. The CDR3 region is CACRPRGGANEKLFF. The CDR3 DNA reads TGCGCCTGCAGGCCCAGGGGGGGAGCTAATGAAAAACTGTTTTTT.

This clonotype appeared many times. The chain is built from TRBV7-2 and TRBJ2-3; D unresolved. The germline V gene has CDR1 SGHTA and CDR2 FQGNSA. This CDR3 region has 15 residues. Trimming pared 7 bases from V and 0 bases from J, leaving 14 bases between. The CDR3 region is CASIVGPTSTDTQYF. Written as DNA, the CDR3 is TGTGCCAGCATTGTTGGGCCAACTAGCACAGATACGCAGTATTTT.

This sequence joins TRBV20-1 and TRBJ2-1, with 14 positions matching TRBD2. There are 19 residues in the CDR3. CDR1 DFQATT and CDR2 SNEGSKA come from the germline V gene (reference sequence). V was clipped by 0 bases and J by 7 bases; unmatched bases: 14. CDR3 sequence (DNA): TGCAGTGCTAGAGATGTTTCCCGGACTAGCGGGGGGTTGGGGAATGAGCAGTTCTTC. Translated, it gives CSARDVSRTSGGLGNEQFF.

The V and J genes are TRBV15 and TRBJ1-2, with D tentatively TRBD1 (6 bases). Germline assignment: CDR1 LNHNV and CDR2 YYDKDF (reference sequence). The CDR3 is 15 residues long. V was shortened by 5 bases and J by 8 bases, with 21 bases between the two germline ends. As DNA, the CDR3 is TGTGCCACCAGCTGTTCCCTAGAGGGGGGCCGAGGCTACACCTTC. Translation gives CATSCSLEGGRGYTF.

In this sample, this clonotype turned up many times. The gene calls are TRBV20-1 and TRBJ1-4, with a possible D match to TRBD1 (5 bases). Trimming took off 0 bases at V and 5 bases at J, with 13 bases between the two ends. The CDR3 is 15 amino acids. The germline V gene encodes CDR1 DFQATT and CDR2 SNEGSKA (reference sequence). The CDR3 region is CSARDRFGGNEKLFF. CDR3 in DNA: TGCAGTGCTAGAGATAGGTTCGGGGGAAATGAAAAACTGTTTTTT.

CDR3 protein: CASSYPKFGQEQGNEKLFF. In DNA form, the CDR3 reads TGTGCCAGCAGTTACCCGAAATTCGGTCAGGAACAGGGTAATGAAAAACTGTTTTTT. The V gene is TRBV6-2 or TRBV6-3, the J gene TRBJ1-4, with TRBD1 as a possible D gene (6 bases). V lost 2 bases and J 4 bases, leaving 23 bases between the germline ends. The CDR3 totals 19 residues. CDR1 MNHEY and CDR2 SVGEGT come from the germline V gene.

By sample fraction, this clonotype is medium-sized. The chain employs TRBV6-5 and TRBJ2-2, with 7 bases matching TRBD1. The CDR3 spans 11 residues. Germline V CDR1 and CDR2: MNHEY, SVGAGI. Germline trimming cut 5 bases from V and 11 bases from J; bases unmatched to any gene: 2. CDR3 sequence (DNA): TGTGCCAGCAGTCAAGGGGGCGAGCTGTTTTTT. Translation: CASSQGGELFF.

This clonotype has a count of ten or more. The genes are TRBV20-1 and TRBJ1-4, with no clear D. Germline V gene data show CDR1 as DFQATT and CDR2 as SNEGSKA (reference sequence). Trimming shortened V by 6 bases and J by 8 bases, and 22 bases separated the two germline ends. The CDR3 consists of 15 residues. The CDR3 is CSAETRVLLGEKLFF. The CDR3, as DNA: TGCAGTGCCGAAACCCGGGTCCTCCTAGGGGAAAAACTGTTTTTT.

Ten or more counts support this clonotype. The V call is TRBV3-1, the J call TRBJ2-6, with D tentatively TRBD1 (5 bases). Per the germline V gene, CDR1 is LGHDT and CDR2 is YNNKEL (reference sequence). V was pared by 5 bases and J by 0 bases, with 11 bases between. The CDR3 is 16 residues long. The DNA of the CDR3 is TGTGCCAGCAGCGTGAGACAGATCTCTGGGGCCAACGTCCTGACTTTC. This codes for CASSVRQISGANVLTF.